The 21 T cell receptor beta chains below all came from one sample that was sequenced in a study of OX40 agonist ivuxolimab in advanced cancers. Method: immunoSEQ multiplex PCR; TCRdb's copy keeps in-frame clones and lacks some. The sample shows about 66,000 clones, over 80% of them seen only once. The material was CD4+ or CD8+ T cells sorted from blood, obtained in a trial of the OX40 agonist ivuxolimab. Receptor source: an adult with an advanced solid tumor such as melanoma, head and neck, liver or kidney cancer.

The chain links TRBV28 to TRBJ2-4, with TRBD2 identical over 12 bases. Germline CDR1 reads MDHEN; CDR2 reads SYDVKM. There are 14 residues in the CDR3. With 8 bases clipped from V and 11 bases from J, the junction kept 10 bases outside the gene matches. The CDR3 DNA sequence: TGTGCCAGCGGGACGACTAGCGGGAGATCGTTTCAGTACTTC. Its protein product is CASGTTSGRSFQYF.

The chain carries TRBV5-1 and TRBJ2-3; no clear D gene. The CDR3 loop spans 14 amino acids. CDR1 SGHRS and CDR2 YFSETQ come from the germline V gene. V dropped 2 bases and J dropped 2 bases, with 9 bases sitting between them. Here the CDR3 DNA reads TGCGCCAGCAGCTTACTCGGCTCCACAGATACGCAGTATTTT. Translating it yields CASSLLGSTDTQYF. The full variable domain, its missing parts supplied by reference TRBV5-1 and TRBJ2-3, is KAGVTQTPRYLIKTRGQQVTLSCSPISGHRSVSWYQQTPGQGLQFLFEYFSETQRNKGNFPGRFSGRQFSNSRSEMNVSTLELGDSALYLCASSLLGSTDTQYFGPGTRLTVL.

This sequence joins TRBV4-1 and TRBJ2-2; D is perhaps TRBD2 (5 bases). The V end was cut by 1 base, the J end by 7 bases, with 19 bases between. Germline V gene sequence: CDR1 MGHRA, CDR2 YSYEKL. This CDR3 has 17 amino acids. CDR3 sequence (DNA): TGCGCCAGCAGCCAAGCCAGGCGGACGGGGTTGGGCGGGGAGCTGTTTTTT. Translating it yields CASSQARRTGLGGELFF.

The chain carries TRBV5-4 and TRBJ2-1; 11 nucleotides line up with TRBD2. Germline CDR1 and CDR2: SGHNT and YYREEE (reference sequence). J was trimmed by 4 bases and V by 4 bases; bases with no gene match: 4. This CDR3 has 15 amino acids. DNA for the CDR3: TGTGCCAGCAGCGCAATAGCGGGAGGGTACAATGAGCAGTTCTTC. Protein product: CASSAIAGGYNEQFF.

This sequence joins TRBV9 and TRBJ2-2; TRBD2 matches 13 bases. The CDR3 has 17 residues. V shed 4 bases, J shed 6 bases, and the junction held 9 bases outside the gene matches. CDR1 is SGDLS and CDR2 is YYNGEE in the germline V gene. The CDR3 DNA sequence: TGTGCCAGCAGCACACGGACTAGCGGGAGCGGAGCCGGGGAGCTGTTTTTT. It codes for CASSTRTSGSGAGELFF. Complete variable domain (other parts from reference TRBV9 and TRBJ2-2): DSGVTQTPKHLITATGQRVTLRCSPRSGDLSVYWYQQSLDQGLQFLIQYYNGEERAKGNILERFSAQQFPDLHSELNLSSLELGDSALYFCASSTRTSGSGAGELFFGEGSRLTVL.

CDR3 region: CASSVAQILAGGGYNEQFF. CDR3 sequence (DNA): TGTGCCAGCAGCGTAGCCCAGATCCTAGCGGGAGGGGGGTACAATGAGCAGTTCTTC. The chain is built from TRBV9 and TRBJ2-1; 12 bases fit TRBD2. Germline V gives CDR1 SGDLS, CDR2 YYNGEE. J gave up 4 bases and V 0 bases, and 11 bases lay outside the gene matches. The CDR3 has 19 residues. The full variable domain, completed using reference TRBV9 and TRBJ2-1, is DSGVTQTPKHLITATGQRVTLRCSPRSGDLSVYWYQQSLDQGLQFLIQYYNGEERAKGNILERFSAQQFPDLHSELNLSSLELGDSALYFCASSVAQILAGGGYNEQFFGPGTRLTVL.

The chain is built from TRBV19 and TRBJ2-7; D could derive from TRBD1 or TRBD2 (6 bases each). Between the trimmed V and J ends, which lost 11 bases and 4 bases, there was a span of 18 bases. CDR1 LNHDA and CDR2 SQIVND come from the germline V gene (reference sequence). The CDR3 extends over 13 amino acids. Here the CDR3 DNA reads TGTGCCTCAACCCCGGAGGGGGGATACGAGCAGTACTTC. This gives the protein CASTPEGGYEQYF.

This clone appeared a few times. The V gene is TRBV6-4, the J gene TRBJ2-2; no clear D. The CDR3 is 15 amino acids. With 7 bases removed from V and 4 bases from J, the gap between germline ends came to 16 bases. The germline V gene encodes CDR1 MRHNA and CDR2 SNTAGT. The CDR3 loop reads CASIASALGTGELFF. The CDR3 coding sequence is TGTGCCAGCATAGCCAGCGCCCTTGGCACCGGGGAGCTGTTTTTT.

This clone appeared a single time. The genes are TRBV7-9 and TRBJ2-1; TRBD2 aligns across 11 bases. Germline CDR1 SEHNR, CDR2 FQNEAQ (reference sequence). This CDR3 is 15 amino acids long. Germline trimming cut 5 bases from V and 9 bases from J; bases unmatched to any gene: 9. CDR3 in amino acids: CASSPGTSGLSEQFF. CDR3 DNA sequence: TGTGCCAGCAGCCCAGGGACTAGCGGTTTGAGTGAGCAGTTCTTC.

This chain links TRBV5-6 with TRBJ2-7, with D unclear. The CDR3 has 14 residues. Trimming left V 0 bases short and J 2 bases short, with 9 bases between. Germline CDR1 is SGHDT and CDR2 is YYEEEE. The CDR3 loop is CASSLAGATYEQYF. The CDR3 DNA reads TGTGCCAGCAGCTTGGCAGGCGCGACCTACGAGCAGTACTTC. Supplemented by reference TRBV5-6 and TRBJ2-7, the full variable domain reads DAGVTQSPTHLIKTRGQQVTLRCSPKSGHDTVSWYQQALGQGPQFIFQYYEEEERQRGNFPDRFSGHQFPNYSSELNVNALLLGDSALYLCASSLAGATYEQYFGPGTRLTVT.

DNA for the CDR3: TGTGCCAGCAGTCCGCCCTCCGTACAGAACCCCAATGAAAAACTGTTTTTT. This gives the protein CASSPPSVQNPNEKLFF. V is TRBV25-1 and J is TRBJ1-4; D gene uncertain. This CDR3 region has 17 residues. Germline loops: CDR1 MGHDK, CDR2 SYGVNS. V lost 5 bases to trimming and J lost 5 bases, with 21 bases between them.

The chain uses TRBV19 and TRBJ2-1; possibly TRBD1 for D (6 bases). Germline-derived CDR1 and CDR2 are LNHDA and SQIVND (reference sequence). The CDR3 has 14 amino acids. V was shortened by 7 bases and J by 2 bases, with 12 bases between the two germline ends. DNA for the CDR3: TGTGCCAGTAATACAGGGATCCCCTACAATGAGCAGTTCTTC. Encoded protein: CASNTGIPYNEQFF.

This clone came up a few times. The V and J genes are TRBV6-1 and TRBJ2-1, with TRBD2 matching over 11 bases. The V gene end was trimmed by 11 bases and the J gene end by 10 bases; junction bases not matched to a gene: 7. Germline CDR1 and CDR2: MNHNS and SASEGT. The CDR3 runs 12 residues. CDR3 amino acids: CAGGLAGGEQFF. For the CDR3, the DNA is TGTGCCGGAGGTTTAGCGGGAGGGGAGCAGTTCTTC.

This sequence joins TRBV19 and TRBJ2-7; 7 bases line up with TRBD2. In germline, CDR1 is LNHDA, CDR2 SQIVND (reference sequence). The CDR3 is made up of 13 amino acids. V was pared by 6 bases and J by 2 bases, with 4 bases of the junction left unmatched. This CDR3 is CASSSGRAYEQYF. In nucleotides, the CDR3 is TGTGCCAGTAGCTCTGGGAGGGCCTACGAGCAGTACTTC.

The chain carries TRBV7-8 and TRBJ1-5, with D perhaps matching TRBD1 (6 bases). Germline CDR1 SGHVS, CDR2 FQNEAQ. CDR3 length equals 14 residues. V lost 4 bases and J lost 0, with 7 bases in between. CDR3 coding DNA: TGTGCCAGCAGCTGGACAGATAGCAATCAGCCCCAGCATTTT. Its translation: CASSWTDSNQPQHF. Together with reference TRBV7-8 and TRBJ1-5, the CDR3 gives the full variable domain: GAGVSQSPRYKVAKRGQDVALRCDPISGHVSLFWYQQALGQGPEFLTYFQNEAQLDKSGLPSDRFFAERPEGSVSTLKIQRTQQEDSAVYLCASSWTDSNQPQHFGDGTRLSIL.

The chain employs TRBV19 and TRBJ2-5, with D unresolved. With 3 bases removed from V and 2 bases from J, the gap between germline ends came to 7 bases. CDR1 is LNHDA and CDR2 is SQIVND in the germline V gene (reference sequence). The CDR3 extends over 13 amino acids. The CDR3 region has the DNA TGTGCCAGTAGTATGCCCCTACAAGAGACCCAGTACTTC. This translates into CASSMPLQETQYF.

This clone was seen a few times. J is TRBJ1-4 and V is TRBV2; possible D gene TRBD1, 5 bases. CDR3 length: 13 residues. Per the germline V gene, CDR1 is SNHLY and CDR2 is FYNNEI. Trimming pared 7 bases from V and 8 bases from J, leaving 14 bases between. The CDR3 spells CASKGRVKEKLFF. Written as DNA, the CDR3 is TGTGCCAGCAAGGGCAGGGTCAAGGAAAAACTGTTTTTT.

The rearrangement links TRBV7-3 to TRBJ2-1, with 7 positions matching TRBD2. Trimming took 2 bases from V and 0 from J; bases not matched to a gene: 4. The CDR3 is 16 residues long. Germline-derived CDR1 and CDR2 are SGHTA and FQGTGA. CDR3 protein: CASSLWGGSSYNEQFF. CDR3 DNA sequence: TGTGCCAGCAGCTTATGGGGCGGGAGCTCCTACAATGAGCAGTTCTTC. Using reference TRBV7-3 and TRBJ2-1 for the parts outside the CDR3, the full variable domain is GAGVSQTPSNKVTEKGKYVELRCDPISGHTALYWYRQSLGQGPEFLIYFQGTGAADDSGLPNDRFFAVRPEGSVSTLKIQRTERGDSAVYLCASSLWGGSSYNEQFFGPGTRLTVL.

The rearrangement joins TRBV6-5 to TRBJ2-7, with 7 bases identical to TRBD1. CDR1 is MNHEY, CDR2 SVGAGI, per germline. The CDR3 length is 15 residues. J lost 4 bases, V lost 6 bases, and 12 bases had no gene match. The CDR3 is CASREIPGQIYEQYF. CDR3 sequence (DNA): TGTGCCAGCAGAGAAATCCCGGGACAGATATACGAGCAGTACTTC.

The chain employs TRBV27 and TRBJ2-2; D ambiguous. V lost 0 bases and J 5 bases, leaving 10 bases between the germline ends. The germline gives CDR1 MNHEY, CDR2 SMNVEV (reference sequence). The CDR3 has 15 amino acids. The CDR3 DNA sequence: TGTGCCAGCAGTTTATCCCTAGTGGGGACCGGGGAGCTGTTTTTT. Its protein is CASSLSLVGTGELFF.

This clone showed up just once. This chain joins TRBV5-4 and TRBJ1-5; 9 bases are shared with TRBD1. The CDR3 is made up of 16 amino acids. The germline CDR1 and CDR2 sequences are SGHNT and YYREEE (reference sequence). The V and J ends lost 2 bases and 3 bases, in that order; junction bases with no gene match: 6. DNA of the CDR3: TGTGCCAGCAGCTTACAGGGGGCTGGTCCCAATCAGCCCCAGCATTTT. Translating it yields CASSLQGAGPNQPQHF.